This T cell receptor (beta chain) was captured by sequencing in a study of CD4 T cells in relation to SARS-CoV-2 and coronaviruses. V lost 4 bases and J lost 9; bases outside the gene matches: 0. The CDR3 spans 13 residues. Germline V gives CDR1 MRHNA, CDR2 SNTAGT. Worth noting for this clone: Its antigen is undetermined.

Profiled with immunoSEQ multiplex PCR; TCRdb holds only in-frame clones, not every one. The sample includes about 36,000 clones, 70% to 80% of them seen just once. The TCR comes from an adult with COVID-19. The rearrangement uses TRBV6-4 and TRBJ2-1, with 13 bases fitting TRBD2. The sample taken for sequencing was memory CD4+ T cells from PBMCs, cultured in vitro. The CDR3 sequence is CASSGLAGGEQFF. The DNA for the CDR3 is TGTGCCAGCAGTGGACTAGCGGGAGGTGAGCAGTTCTTC.